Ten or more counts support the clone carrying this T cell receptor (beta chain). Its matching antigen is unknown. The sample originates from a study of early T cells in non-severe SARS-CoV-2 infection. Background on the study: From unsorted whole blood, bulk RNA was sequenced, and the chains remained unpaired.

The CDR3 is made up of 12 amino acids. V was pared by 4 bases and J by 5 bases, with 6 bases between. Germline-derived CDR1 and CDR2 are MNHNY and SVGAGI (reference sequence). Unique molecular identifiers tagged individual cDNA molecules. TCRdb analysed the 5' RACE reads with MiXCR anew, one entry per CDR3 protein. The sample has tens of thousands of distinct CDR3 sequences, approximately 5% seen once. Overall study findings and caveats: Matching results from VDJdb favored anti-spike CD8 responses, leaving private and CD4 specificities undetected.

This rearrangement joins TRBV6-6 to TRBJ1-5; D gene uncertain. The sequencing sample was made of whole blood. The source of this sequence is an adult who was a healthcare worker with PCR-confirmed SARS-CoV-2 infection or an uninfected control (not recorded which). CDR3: CASSLLDQPQHF. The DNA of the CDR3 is TGTGCCAGCAGTTTACTCGATCAGCCCCAGCATTTT.